The 10 T cell receptor beta chains below all came from one sample that was sequenced in a study of blood T cells in healthy people across ages. Primed by a sample-barcoded 5' primer and a J-beta primer mix, a second PCR proceeded for 7 to 11 cycles. MiXCR, applied by TCRdb to the 5' RACE reads, yields one record per CDR3 protein. The sample records 580,000 or so distinct CDR3 sequences, 45% to 55% being singletons. Sequenced material: blood. These TCRs come from an elderly man in good health.

The V call is TRBV20-1, the J call TRBJ1-2, with D perhaps TRBD1 (6 bases). V was shortened by 5 bases and J by 3 bases, with 19 bases between the two germline ends. The germline gives CDR1 DFQATT, CDR2 SNEGSKA (reference sequence). The CDR3 is made up of 15 amino acids. CDR3 protein: CSAGGPTGGDYGYTF. CDR3 in DNA: TGCAGTGCTGGGGGCCCTACGGGGGGGGACTATGGCTACACCTTC.

The V gene is TRBV29-1, the J gene TRBJ2-7, with TRBD1 as a possible D gene (6 bases). The CDR3 sequence is 14 residues long. Trimming stripped 4 bases from V and 3 bases from J, with 16 bases between. CDR1 and CDR2 from the germline V gene are SQVTM and ANQGSEA. The CDR3 sequence is CSVVLSWGHYEQYF. The DNA for the CDR3 is TGCAGCGTTGTATTATCTTGGGGGCACTACGAGCAGTACTTC.

The CDR3 bases are TGCAGTGCTAGGGGGGGGCGGCTGTATGAAAAACTGTTTTTT. This gives the protein CSARGGRLYEKLFF. This chain joins TRBV20-1 and TRBJ1-4; possible D gene TRBD1, 6 bases. This CDR3 has 14 amino acids. Germline V gene data show CDR1 as DFQATT and CDR2 as SNEGSKA (reference sequence). V lost 3 bases to trimming and J lost 6 bases, with 14 bases between them.

The chain is built from TRBV5-1 and TRBJ2-4; the match to TRBD1 covers 12 bases. The J call is uncertain, as TRBJ2-7 better fits the DNA end. Germline V CDR1 and CDR2: SGHRS, YFSETQ. This CDR3 has 14 amino acids. The CDR3 region is CASSLGGQGAEQYF. The CDR3 nucleotides are TGCGCCAGCAGCTTGGGGGGACAGGGGGCCGAGCAGTACTTC.

This clonotype was observed at least ten times. V gene TRBV29-1 combines with J gene TRBJ2-1; 9 bases align to TRBD1. The CDR3 covers 17 residues. Germline assignment: CDR1 SQVTM and CDR2 ANQGSEA. V trimming: 3 bases; J trimming: 6 bases; junction bases outside the gene matches: 15. For the CDR3, the DNA is TGCAGCGTTGAGGAATGGGGCCGGGACAGGGCTTTCAATGAGCAGTTCTTC. Translation: CSVEEWGRDRAFNEQFF.

The chain employs TRBV20-1 and TRBJ2-5; 8 bases fit TRBD2. This CDR3 comprises 17 residues. Trimming at V came to 1 base and at J to 0 bases, leaving 10 bases not matched to a gene. Looked up from germline, CDR1 is DFQATT and CDR2 is SNEGSKA (reference sequence). CDR3 loop: CSARGPLREGYQETQYF. Here the CDR3 DNA reads TGCAGTGCTAGAGGTCCCCTCCGGGAGGGATACCAAGAGACCCAGTACTTC.

The chain couples TRBV30 to TRBJ1-6, with D possibly matching TRBD1 (5 bases). The CDR3 extends over 16 amino acids. Germline V CDR1 and CDR2: GTSNPN, SVGIG (reference sequence). V was pared by 5 bases and J by 0 bases, with 14 bases between. The CDR3 loop is CAWVAGASSYNSPLHF. CDR3 bases: TGTGCCTGGGTGGCCGGGGCGAGCTCCTATAATTCACCCCTCCACTTT.

This clonotype was observed many times. The genes are TRBV5-1 and TRBJ2-5; 10 positions agree with TRBD2. V dropped 2 bases and J dropped 0; count of bases not matched to a gene: 7. Germline loops: CDR1 SGHRS, CDR2 YFSETQ. The CDR3 sequence is 17 residues long. The CDR3 protein is CASSFGLAGAYQETQYF. In DNA form, the CDR3 reads TGCGCCAGCAGCTTCGGCCTAGCGGGGGCGTACCAAGAGACCCAGTACTTC.

V usage is TRBV7-2 and J usage is TRBJ2-2, with TRBD2 matching 10 bases. The CDR3 length is 16 residues. V was clipped by 6 bases and J by 1 base; unmatched bases: 5. Germline V lookup: CDR1 SGHTA, CDR2 FQGNSA. The CDR3 reads CASSIAGGGNTGELFF. The DNA for the CDR3 is TGTGCCAGCAGTATAGCGGGGGGCGGGAACACCGGGGAGCTGTTTTTT.

This clonotype was counted ten times or more. CDR3 coding DNA: TGTGCCAGCAGCCAAGGATTCAGGGGGACTGAAGCTTTCTTT. Translating it yields CASSQGFRGTEAFF. The genes are TRBV3-1 and TRBJ1-1, with TRBD1 matching over 7 bases. The V segment lost 1 base and the J segment 5 bases; nucleotides outside the gene matches: 4. CDR1 and CDR2 (germline): LGHDT, YNNKEL (reference sequence). The CDR3 extends over 14 amino acids.